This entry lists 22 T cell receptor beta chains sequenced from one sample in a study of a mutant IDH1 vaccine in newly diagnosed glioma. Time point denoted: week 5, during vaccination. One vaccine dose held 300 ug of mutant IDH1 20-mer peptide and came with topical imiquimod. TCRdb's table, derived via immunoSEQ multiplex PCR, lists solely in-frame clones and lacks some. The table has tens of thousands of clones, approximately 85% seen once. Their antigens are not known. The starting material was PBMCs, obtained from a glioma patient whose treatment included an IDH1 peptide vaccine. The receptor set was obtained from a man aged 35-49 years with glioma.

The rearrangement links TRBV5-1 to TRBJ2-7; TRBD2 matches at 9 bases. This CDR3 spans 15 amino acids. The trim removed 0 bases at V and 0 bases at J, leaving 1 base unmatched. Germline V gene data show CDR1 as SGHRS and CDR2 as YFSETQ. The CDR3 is CASSLGTSASYEQYF. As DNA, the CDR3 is TGCGCCAGCAGCTTGGGGACTAGCGCCTCCTACGAGCAGTACTTC.

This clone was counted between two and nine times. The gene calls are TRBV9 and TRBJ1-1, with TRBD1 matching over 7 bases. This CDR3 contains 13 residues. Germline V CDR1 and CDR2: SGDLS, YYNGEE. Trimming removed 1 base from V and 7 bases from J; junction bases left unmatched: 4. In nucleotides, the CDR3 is TGTGCCAGCAGCGTACAGGGGGGAGATGAAGCTTTCTTT. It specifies CASSVQGGDEAFF.

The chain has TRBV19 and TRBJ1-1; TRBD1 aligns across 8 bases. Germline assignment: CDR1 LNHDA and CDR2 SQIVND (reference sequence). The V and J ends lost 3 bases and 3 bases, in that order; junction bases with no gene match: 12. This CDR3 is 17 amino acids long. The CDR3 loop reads CASSIFGRGHRDTEAFF. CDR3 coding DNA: TGTGCCAGTAGTATTTTCGGCAGGGGGCATCGGGACACTGAAGCTTTCTTT.

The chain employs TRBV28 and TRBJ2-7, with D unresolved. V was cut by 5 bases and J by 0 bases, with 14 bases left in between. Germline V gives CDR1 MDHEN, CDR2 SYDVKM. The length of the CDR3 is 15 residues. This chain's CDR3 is CASSPLEANSYEQYF. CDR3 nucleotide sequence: TGTGCCAGCAGTCCACTCGAAGCCAACTCCTACGAGCAGTACTTC.

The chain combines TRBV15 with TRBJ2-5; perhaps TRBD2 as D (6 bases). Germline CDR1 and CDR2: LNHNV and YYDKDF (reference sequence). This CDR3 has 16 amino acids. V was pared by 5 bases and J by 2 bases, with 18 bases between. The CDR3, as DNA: TGTGCCACCAGCCCCCCCCGGGGGAGGCAACAAGAGACCCAGTACTTC. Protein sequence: CATSPPRGRQQETQYF.

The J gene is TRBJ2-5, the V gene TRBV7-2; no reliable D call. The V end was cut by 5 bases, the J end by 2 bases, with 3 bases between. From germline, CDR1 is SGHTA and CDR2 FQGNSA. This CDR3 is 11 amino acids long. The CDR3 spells CASSIQETQYF. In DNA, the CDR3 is TGTGCCAGCAGCATACAAGAGACCCAGTACTTC.

The CDR3 protein is CASRGRVQTQYF. The CDR3 DNA reads TGTGCCAGCAGGGGGCGCGTTCAGACCCAGTACTTC. The chain joins TRBV6-5 to TRBJ2-5, with TRBD1 as a possible D gene (5 bases). The CDR3 contains 12 residues. The germline V and J ends were trimmed by 6 bases and 6 bases, with 11 bases remaining between them. From germline, CDR1 is MNHEY and CDR2 SVGAGI.

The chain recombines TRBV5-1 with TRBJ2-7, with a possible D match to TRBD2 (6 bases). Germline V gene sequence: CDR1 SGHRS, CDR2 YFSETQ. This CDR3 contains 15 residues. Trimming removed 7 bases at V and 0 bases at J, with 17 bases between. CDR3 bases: TGCGCCAGCTTCAGGGACTCCCAAAGCTCCTACGAGCAGTACTTC. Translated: CASFRDSQSSYEQYF.

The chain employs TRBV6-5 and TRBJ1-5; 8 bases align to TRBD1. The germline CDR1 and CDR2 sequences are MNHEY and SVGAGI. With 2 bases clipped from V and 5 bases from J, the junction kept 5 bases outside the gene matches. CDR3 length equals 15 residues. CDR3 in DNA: TGTGCCAGCAGTTACGACTACAGGGGGGATCAGCCCCAGCATTTT. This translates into CASSYDYRGDQPQHF.

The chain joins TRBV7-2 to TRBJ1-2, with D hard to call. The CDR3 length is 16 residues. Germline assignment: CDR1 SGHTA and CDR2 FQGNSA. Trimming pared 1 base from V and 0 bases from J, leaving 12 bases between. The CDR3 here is CASSLGGGGPNYGYTF. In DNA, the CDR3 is TGTGCCAGCAGCTTAGGGGGAGGTGGGCCTAACTATGGCTACACCTTC.

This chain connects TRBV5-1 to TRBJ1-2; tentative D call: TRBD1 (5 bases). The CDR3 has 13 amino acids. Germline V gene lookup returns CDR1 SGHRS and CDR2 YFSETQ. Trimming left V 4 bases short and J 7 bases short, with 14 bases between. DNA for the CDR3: TGCGCCAGCAGCCTGGACGGGGGGTTTGGCTACACCTTC. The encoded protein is CASSLDGGFGYTF.

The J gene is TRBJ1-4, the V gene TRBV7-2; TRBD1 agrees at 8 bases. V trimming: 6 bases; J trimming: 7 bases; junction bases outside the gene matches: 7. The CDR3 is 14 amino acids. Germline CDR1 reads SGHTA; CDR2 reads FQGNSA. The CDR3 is CASSFGQGFEKLFF. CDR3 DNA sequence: TGTGCCAGCAGTTTCGGACAGGGCTTTGAAAAACTGTTTTTT.

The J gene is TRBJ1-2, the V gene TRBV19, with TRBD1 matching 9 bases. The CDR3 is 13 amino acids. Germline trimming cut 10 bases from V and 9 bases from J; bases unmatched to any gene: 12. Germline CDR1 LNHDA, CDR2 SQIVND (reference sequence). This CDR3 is CATQDRGVSSYTF. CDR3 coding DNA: TGTGCCACCCAGGACAGGGGAGTTTCGAGCTACACCTTC.

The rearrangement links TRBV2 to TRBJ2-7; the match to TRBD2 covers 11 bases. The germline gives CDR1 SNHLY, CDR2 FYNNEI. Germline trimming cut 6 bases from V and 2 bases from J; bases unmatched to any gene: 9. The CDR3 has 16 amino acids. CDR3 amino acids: CASRATSGRGTYEQYF. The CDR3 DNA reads TGTGCCAGCAGAGCTACTAGCGGGAGAGGAACCTACGAGCAGTACTTC. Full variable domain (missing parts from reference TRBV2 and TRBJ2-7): EPEVTQTPSHQVTQMGQEVILRCVPISNHLYFYWYRQILGQKVEFLVSFYNNEISEKSEIFDDQFSVERPDGSNFTLKIRSTKLEDSAMYFCASRATSGRGTYEQYFGPGTRLTVT.

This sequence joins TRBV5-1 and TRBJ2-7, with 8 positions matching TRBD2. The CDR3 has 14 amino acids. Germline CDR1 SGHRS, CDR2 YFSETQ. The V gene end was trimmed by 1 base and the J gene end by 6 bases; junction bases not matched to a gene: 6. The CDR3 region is CASSLTGLAAEQYF. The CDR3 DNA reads TGCGCCAGCAGCTTGACTGGACTAGCAGCCGAGCAGTACTTC. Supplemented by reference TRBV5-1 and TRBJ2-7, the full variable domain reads KAGVTQTPRYLIKTRGQQVTLSCSPISGHRSVSWYQQTPGQGLQFLFEYFSETQRNKGNFPGRFSGRQFSNSRSEMNVSTLELGDSALYLCASSLTGLAAEQYFGPGTRLTVT.

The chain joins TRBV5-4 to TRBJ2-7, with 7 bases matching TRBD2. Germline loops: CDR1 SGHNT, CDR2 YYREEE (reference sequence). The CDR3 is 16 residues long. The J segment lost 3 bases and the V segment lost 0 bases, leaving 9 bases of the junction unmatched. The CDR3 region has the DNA TGTGCCAGCAGCTTGGGGGCGGGAGCTGTCGTCTACGAGCAGTACTTC. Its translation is CASSLGAGAVVYEQYF. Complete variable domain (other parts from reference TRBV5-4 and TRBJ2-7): ETGVTQSPTHLIKTRGQQVTLRCSSQSGHNTVSWYQQALGQGPQFIFQYYREEENGRGNFPPRFSGLQFPNYSSELNVNALELDDSALYLCASSLGAGAVVYEQYFGPGTRLTVT.

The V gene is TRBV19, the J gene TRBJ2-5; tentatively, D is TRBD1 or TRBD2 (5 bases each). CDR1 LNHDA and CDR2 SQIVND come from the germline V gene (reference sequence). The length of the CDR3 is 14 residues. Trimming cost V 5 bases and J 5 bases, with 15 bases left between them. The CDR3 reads CASSGGSGRETQYF. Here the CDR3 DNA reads TGTGCCAGTAGTGGGGGTTCTGGGCGGGAGACCCAGTACTTC.

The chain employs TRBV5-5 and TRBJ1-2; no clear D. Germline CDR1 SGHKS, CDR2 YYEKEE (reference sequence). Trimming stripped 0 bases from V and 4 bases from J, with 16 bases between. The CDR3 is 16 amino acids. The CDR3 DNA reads TGTGCCAGCAGCTTGGCCCGTGGCAGTTTAGGCTATGGCTACACCTTC. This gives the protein CASSLARGSLGYGYTF.

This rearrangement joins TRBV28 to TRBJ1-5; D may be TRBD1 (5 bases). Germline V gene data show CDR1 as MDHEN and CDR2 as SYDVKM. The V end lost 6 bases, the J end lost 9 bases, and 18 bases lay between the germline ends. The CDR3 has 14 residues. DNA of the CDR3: TGTGCCAGCAGAGATGGGACCGTACGTTGGCCCCAGCATTTT. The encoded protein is CASRDGTVRWPQHF.

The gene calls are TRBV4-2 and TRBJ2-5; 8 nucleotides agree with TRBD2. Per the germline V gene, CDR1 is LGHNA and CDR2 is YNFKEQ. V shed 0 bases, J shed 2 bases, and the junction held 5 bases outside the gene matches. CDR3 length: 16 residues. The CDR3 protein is CASSQDYGRGQETQYF. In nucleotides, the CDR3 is TGTGCCAGCAGCCAAGATTACGGGAGGGGGCAAGAGACCCAGTACTTC.

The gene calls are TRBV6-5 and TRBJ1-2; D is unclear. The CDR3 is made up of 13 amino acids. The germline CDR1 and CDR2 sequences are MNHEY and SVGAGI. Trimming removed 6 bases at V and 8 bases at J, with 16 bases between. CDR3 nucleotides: TGTGCCAGCAGACAACGGTGGGGAAGCGGCTACACCTTC. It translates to CASRQRWGSGYTF.

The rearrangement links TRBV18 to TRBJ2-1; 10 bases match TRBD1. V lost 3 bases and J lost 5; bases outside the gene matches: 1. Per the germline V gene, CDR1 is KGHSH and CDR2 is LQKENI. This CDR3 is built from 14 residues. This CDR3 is CASSPGTGDNEQFF. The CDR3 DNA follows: TGTGCCAGCTCACCGGGGACAGGGGACAATGAGCAGTTCTTC.